A selection of T cell receptor beta chains follows, all from one sample in a study of T cell responses to AZD1222 COVID-19 vaccine. Assay: immunoSEQ multiplex PCR; the TCRdb copy retains only in-frame clones and omits some. The sample includes around 94,000 clones, 70% to 90% of them seen just once. Sequencing was performed on peripheral blood, taken on day 0 of AZD1222 vaccination. The origin of the receptors is an adult in good health. The CDR3 runs from the conserved cysteine through the conserved F or W. The D gene is left open where the match is weak. Expanded clones get a size class; other rows say once, few or many, or leave the size out.

>TRBJ2-7|NA|TRBV6-1|NA|11
CASSEGRQGYF
TGTGCCAGCAGTGAAGGCCGTCAGGGGTACTTC
>TRBJ1-2|NA|TRBV19|NA|14
CASRDAGAGDGYTF
TGTGCCAGTAGGGATGCGGGGGCAGGGGATGGCTACACCTTC
>TRBJ1-2|NA|TRBV18|once|13
CASSHDPNYGYTF
TGTGCCAGCTCACATGACCCAAACTATGGCTACACCTTC
>TRBJ2-1|NA|TRBV2|once|14
CASSVGSSYNEQFF
TGTGCCAGCAGTGTAGGTAGCTCCTACAATGAGCAGTTCTTC
>TRBJ2-7|TRBD1|TRBV3-1/TRBV3-2|once|16
CASSQGPGTGNNEQYF
TGTGCCAGCAGCCAAGGCCCCGGGACAGGGAATAACGAGCAGTACTTC
>TRBJ1-1|NA|TRBV9|NA|14
CASSVVGTYTEAFF
TGTGCCAGCAGCGTAGTTGGTACCTACACTGAAGCTTTCTTT
>TRBJ2-7|NA|TRBV5-1|once|15
CASSLQGGPTYEQYF
TGCGCCAGCAGCTTACAGGGAGGGCCAACCTACGAGCAGTACTTC
>TRBJ2-3|TRBD2|TRBV24-1|NA|17
CATSDLPSGGAIDTQYF
TGTGCCACCAGTGATTTGCCCAGCGGGGGGGCCATAGATACGCAGTATTTT
>TRBJ1-1|NA|TRBV4-3|NA|15
CASSQVLTLNTEAFF
TGCGCCAGCAGCCAAGTCTTGACTTTGAACACTGAAGCTTTCTTT
>TRBJ2-1|TRBD2|TRBV3-1/TRBV3-2|NA|18
CASSQEASGGRSYNEQFF
TGTGCCAGCAGCCAAGAGGCTAGCGGGGGCCGCTCCTACAATGAGCAGTTCTTC
>TRBJ2-5|NA|TRBV5-1|NA|15
CASSFGVQVQGTQYF
TGCGCCAGCAGCTTCGGAGTACAGGTCCAGGGGACCCAGTACTTC
>TRBJ1-1|NA|TRBV29-1|NA|13
CSFSSPTNTEAFF
TGCAGCTTTTCATCCCCGACCAACACTGAAGCTTTCTTT
>TRBJ1-4|TRBD1|TRBV5-1|NA|17
CASSAGGQGAMREKLFF
TGCGCCAGCAGCGCCGGGGGACAGGGGGCAATGCGTGAAAAACTGTTTTTT
>TRBJ2-1|TRBD2|TRBV6-2/TRBV6-3|once|14
CASSKLAERGEQFF
TGTGCCAGCAGCAAACTAGCGGAGAGGGGTGAGCAGTTCTTC
>TRBJ2-2|NA|TRBV7-9|NA|14
CASSLAWDTGELFF
TGTGCCAGCAGCTTAGCGTGGGACACCGGGGAGCTGTTTTTT
>TRBJ1-3|NA|TRBV3-1/TRBV3-2|once|15
CASSHQKSSGNTIYF
TGTGCCAGCAGCCACCAAAAATCGTCTGGAAACACCATATATTTT
>TRBJ2-7|NA|TRBV15|NA|13
CATSSQLGEGQYF
TGTGCCACCAGCAGTCAGCTTGGGGAAGGGCAGTACTTC
>TRBJ2-5|NA|TRBV5-1|NA|17
CASRPDGLDVTRGTQYF
TGCGCCAGCAGACCTGACGGGCTTGATGTTACTCGGGGGACCCAGTACTTC
>TRBJ2-7|TRBD2|TRBV5-4|few|17
CASSLMASGSFSYEQYF
TGTGCCAGCAGCTTGATGGCTAGCGGGAGTTTCTCCTACGAGCAGTACTTC
>TRBJ1-1|NA|TRBV25-1|NA|11
CASMGYTEAFF
TGTGCCAGCATGGGGTACACTGAAGCTTTCTTT
>TRBJ2-7|NA|TRBV15|NA|12
CAAALGGGEQYF
TGTGCCGCCGCACTGGGGGGAGGCGAGCAGTACTTC
>TRBJ1-6|NA|TRBV5-5|NA|15
CASSRQVDYNSPLHF
TGTGCCAGCAGCCGACAGGTGGATTATAATTCACCCCTCCACTTT
>TRBJ2-3|NA|TRBV21-1|once|15
CASSKTGESTDTQYF
TGTGCCAGCAGCAAGACCGGGGAAAGCACAGATACGCAGTATTTT
>TRBJ2-4|TRBD2|TRBV19|medium-sized|16
CASIGLAGEAKNIQYF
TGTGCCAGTATCGGACTAGCGGGAGAGGCCAAAAACATTCAGTACTTC
>TRBJ2-1|TRBD2|TRBV9|NA|16
CASSPGLAVTYNEQFF
TGTGCCAGCAGCCCCGGACTAGCGGTCACCTACAATGAGCAGTTCTTC
>TRBJ1-2|TRBD1|TRBV2|NA|14
CASRGQGATYGYTF
TGTGCCAGCAGGGGACAGGGGGCAACTTATGGCTACACCTTC
>TRBJ2-5|NA|TRBV7-2|NA|14
CASSLAFQSETQYF
TGTGCCAGCAGCTTAGCGTTCCAGTCCGAGACCCAGTACTTC
>TRBJ1-2|NA|TRBV3-1/TRBV3-2|NA|18
CASSQKWEGEPGPYGYTF
TGTGCCAGCAGCCAGAAGTGGGAGGGCGAACCAGGGCCCTATGGCTACACCTTC
>TRBJ2-1|TRBD1|TRBV27|few|14
CASRGTGEGNEQFF
TGTGCCAGCCGAGGGACAGGGGAGGGGAATGAGCAGTTCTTC
>TRBJ2-7|TRBD1|TRBV2|once|12
CASTTGIYEQYF
TGTGCCAGCACGACAGGGATCTACGAGCAGTACTTC
>TRBJ1-5|NA|TRBV27|NA|16
CASSLNPVGGGQPQHF
TGTGCCAGCAGTTTAAATCCGGTAGGAGGGGGACAGCCCCAGCATTTT
>TRBJ2-3|TRBD2|TRBV19|NA|17
CASSIDLLAGGTDTQYF
TGTGCCAGTAGTATAGATCTTTTGGCGGGGGGAACGGATACGCAGTATTTT
>TRBJ2-1|NA|TRBV5-8|NA|18
CASPLWWGLVIAYNEQFF
TGTGCCAGCCCTTTATGGTGGGGTTTGGTCATTGCCTACAATGAGCAGTTCTTC
>TRBJ1-2|NA|TRBV28|NA|14
CASSLGPPVYGYTF
TGTGCCAGCAGTTTAGGCCCGCCGGTGTATGGCTACACCTTC
>TRBJ1-3|NA|TRBV5-1|NA|16
CASRGVGTSSGNTIYF
TGCGCCAGCAGGGGGGTCGGAACCTCCTCTGGAAACACCATATATTTT
>TRBJ1-1|TRBD1|TRBV7-8|NA|15
CASSGSGGARTEAFF
TGTGCCAGCAGCGGTTCAGGGGGCGCGAGGACTGAAGCTTTCTTT
>TRBJ2-7|TRBD2|TRBV27|NA|15
CASSYQRGSSYEQYF
TGTGCCAGCAGTTACCAGCGGGGCAGCTCCTACGAGCAGTACTTC
>TRBJ1-2|NA|TRBV19|NA|13
CASSTDSIYGYTF
TGTGCCAGTAGTACAGACAGCATCTATGGCTACACCTTC
>TRBJ1-2|TRBD1|TRBV7-3|NA|14
CASSSGQGAEGYTF
TGTGCCAGCAGTTCCGGACAGGGGGCGGAGGGCTACACCTTC
>TRBJ2-3|TRBD2|TRBV5-1|once|15
CASKLEAGGVDTQYF
TGCGCCAGCAAGCTCGAAGCGGGAGGGGTAGATACGCAGTATTTT
>TRBJ2-7|TRBD2|TRBV7-2|NA|15
CASSLLAGGGYEQYF
TGTGCCAGCAGCTTACTGGCGGGAGGGGGCTACGAGCAGTACTTC
>TRBJ1-2|NA|TRBV11-1|NA|12
CASSPRGYGYTF
TGTGCCAGCAGCCCCCGGGGCTATGGCTACACCTTC